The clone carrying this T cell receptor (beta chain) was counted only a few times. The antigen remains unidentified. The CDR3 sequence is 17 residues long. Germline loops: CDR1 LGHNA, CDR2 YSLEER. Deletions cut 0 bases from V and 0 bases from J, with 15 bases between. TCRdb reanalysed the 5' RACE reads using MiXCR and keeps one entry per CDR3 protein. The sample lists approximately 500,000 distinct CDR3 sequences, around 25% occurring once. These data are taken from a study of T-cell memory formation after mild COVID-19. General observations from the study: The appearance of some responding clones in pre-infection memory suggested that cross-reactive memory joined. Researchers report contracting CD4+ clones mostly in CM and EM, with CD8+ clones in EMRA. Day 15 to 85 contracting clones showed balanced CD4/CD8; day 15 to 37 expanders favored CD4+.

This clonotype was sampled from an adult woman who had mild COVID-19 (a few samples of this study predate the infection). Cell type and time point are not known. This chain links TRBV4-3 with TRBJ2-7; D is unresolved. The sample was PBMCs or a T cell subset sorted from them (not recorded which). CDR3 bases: TGCGCCAGCAGCCAAGATCTGTCAGCGTTAAGCTCCTACGAGCAGTACTTC. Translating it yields CASSQDLSALSSYEQYF.